This T cell receptor (beta chain) was recovered during a study of shared clonotypes between healthy human individuals. V gave up 0 bases and J gave up 7 bases, with 3 bases separating them. This CDR3 has 12 amino acids. The germline gives CDR1 SGHAT, CDR2 FQNNGV. Every subset's genomic DNA went evenly onto several immunoSEQ plates. TCRdb keeps only in-frame clones here, not all; method: immunoSEQ multiplex PCR. This sample carries 2,500,000 or so clones, about 92% of them seen once, and the ten largest clones take roughly 0.13%. The chain joins TRBV11-2 to TRBJ2-2; D is unclear. This sequence was found in a man younger than 30 in good health. The sequencing sample was made of naive CD4+ T cells sorted from blood. Subset of the sample: CD45RA+ positively selected. CDR3 in amino acids: CASSLEYGELFF. The CDR3 DNA reads TGTGCCAGCAGCTTAGAATACGGGGAGCTGTTTTTT.